The sequence of this T cell receptor beta chain was determined in a study of blood T cell repertoires in COVID-19. About the research overall: Samples came from the United States, Italy and Spain, spanning acute and convalescent COVID-19. T cells, B-cell-depleted T cells, or PBMCs supplied cDNA or gDNA.

Trimming stripped 3 bases from V and 3 bases from J, with 12 bases between. This CDR3 contains 15 residues. The germline V gene encodes CDR1 SGHTA and CDR2 FQGNSA. TCRdb keeps only in-frame clones here, not all; method: immunoSEQ multiplex PCR. The sample has about 180,000 clones, roughly 80% seen once. The clonotype was recovered from a woman in her seventies with COVID-19, enrolled during active disease. Sequencing was done on a sample of peripheral blood. The rearrangement uses TRBV7-2 and TRBJ1-5; tentatively, D is TRBD1 (6 bases). The CDR3, as DNA: TGTGCCAGCAGCTTCTCGAGGGGGATCAATCAGCCCCAGCATTTT. This encodes CASSFSRGINQPQHF.